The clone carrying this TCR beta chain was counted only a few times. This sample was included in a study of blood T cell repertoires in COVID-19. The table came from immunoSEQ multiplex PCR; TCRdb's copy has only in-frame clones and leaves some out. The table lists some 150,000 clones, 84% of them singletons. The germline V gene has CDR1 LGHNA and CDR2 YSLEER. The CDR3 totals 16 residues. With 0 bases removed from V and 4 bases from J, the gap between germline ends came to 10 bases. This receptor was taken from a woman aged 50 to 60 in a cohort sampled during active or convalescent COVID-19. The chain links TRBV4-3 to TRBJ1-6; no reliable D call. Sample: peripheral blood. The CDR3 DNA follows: TGCGCCAGCAGCCAAGATTTACAGCATTATAATTCACCCCTCCACTTT. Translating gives CASSQDLQHYNSPLHF.